These T cell receptor beta chains were read from a single sample in a study of T cells in Graves' hyperthyroidism and ophthalmopathy. One entry per CDR3 protein results from TCRdb running MiXCR on the multiplex PCR reads. The sample shows under 450,000 distinct CDR3 sequences, roughly 14% of them seen only once. Sequencing was performed on blood. The receptor source for this set is a woman aged 18 to 35 with Graves' hyperthyroidism. Both conserved end residues are part of each CDR3. The D gene is left open where the match is weak.

j_gene,v_gene,d_gene,CDR3aa
TRBJ1-1,TRBV2,TRBD1,CASSVGQANTEAFF
TRBJ1-1,TRBV7-9,-,CASSSDLNANEAFF
TRBJ1-1,TRBV4-3,-,CASSQVSRADTEAFF
TRBJ1-2,TRBV2,-,CASSVAGTWGYTF
TRBJ2-7,TRBV28,TRBD2,CASSAPTSGTHLEQYF
TRBJ2-3,TRBV6-5,-,CASSYSKTDTQYF
TRBJ2-1,TRBV7-8,-,CASSLVAGGLSYNEQFF
TRBJ2-7,TRBV28,-,CASRDPVHEQYF
TRBJ2-3,TRBV6-6,TRBD2,CASSYHTSGRAWGPGTDTQYF
TRBJ1-1,TRBV12-3/TRBV12-4,-,CASSLSQLNTEAFF
TRBJ2-5,TRBV20-1,-,CSASWGDQETQYF
TRBJ1-2,TRBV11-2,-,CASSLAPKGSGNYGYTF
TRBJ2-2,TRBV3-1,-,CASSQKLGAGELFF
TRBJ2-1,TRBV24-1,TRBD1,CATSVGGGSVPNEQFF
TRBJ1-2,TRBV6-1,-,CASRSDGYYGYTF
TRBJ2-3,TRBV5-8,-,CASSLPPGATDTQYF
TRBJ1-6,TRBV11-2,TRBD1,CASSTYHRDRVNSPLHF
TRBJ2-5,TRBV11-2,TRBD1,CASSPHQGDQETQYF
TRBJ2-1,TRBV7-9,TRBD2,CASRVSGSDNEQFF
TRBJ1-1,TRBV27,-,CATFPRQTGEAEAFF